The entry below gives a single T cell receptor (beta chain) sequence along with its context. The data originate from a study of blood T cell repertoires in COVID-19. For the study at large: Sites in the United States, Italy and Spain provided acute and convalescent COVID-19 samples.

The data were produced by immunoSEQ multiplex PCR, yet TCRdb's version contains in-frame clones alone and is incomplete. The table has approximately 250,000 clones, more than 85% seen once. Germline CDR1 reads SGHVS; CDR2 reads FQNEAQ. This CDR3 region has 14 residues. V was pared by 5 bases and J by 1 base, with 9 bases between. This chain joins TRBV7-8 and TRBJ2-4; D remains unclear. The sample comprised PBMCs or T cells enriched from blood (not recorded which). This sequence originates from a man aged 35 to 55 who had been exposed to COVID-19. CDR3 nucleotide sequence: TGTGCCAGCAGCCCCTTTTTGGCCAAAAACATTCAGTACTTC. It is translated as CASSPFLAKNIQYF.